The 14 T cell receptor beta chains in this list originate from one sample, sequenced in a study of blood T cells in healthy people across ages. With a J-beta primer mix and a sample-barcoded 5' primer, a second PCR ran about 7 to 11 cycles. TCRdb fed the 5' RACE reads into MiXCR, producing one record per CDR3 protein. The data contain 700,000 to 850,000 distinct CDR3 sequences, about 55% of them seen just once; the ten biggest clones take up approximately 40%. The specimen was blood. The receptors stem from a man older than 75 in good health.

This clonotype has just a few counts. This rearrangement joins TRBV7-2 to TRBJ1-4; the D is unclear. This CDR3 spans 15 amino acids. Between the trimmed V and J ends, which lost 5 bases and 5 bases, there was a span of 15 bases. Germline lookup yields CDR1 SGHTA and CDR2 FQGNSA. CDR3 nucleotide sequence: TGTGCCAGCAGCATTAGACCGGGATCAAATGAAAAACTGTTTTTT. This sequence encodes CASSIRPGSNEKLFF. The full variable domain, in which reference TRBV7-2 and TRBJ1-4 provide the parts outside the CDR3, is GAGVSQSPSNKVTEKGKDVELRCDPISGHTALYWYRQSLGQGLEFLIYFQGNSAPDKSGLPSDRFSAERTGGSVSTLTIQRTQQEDSAVYLCASSIRPGSNEKLFFGSGTQLSVL.

The chain has TRBV24-1 and TRBJ2-1, with 9 bases aligning to TRBD2. With the DNA end fitting TRBJ2-7 better, the J assignment may be wrong. The CDR3 sequence is 18 residues long. CDR1 is KGHDR and CDR2 is SFDVKD in the germline V gene. The CDR3 DNA sequence: TGTGCCACCAGTGATTCAGCCCCGACTAGCGGATACTACAATGAGCAGTACTTC. This codes for CATSDSAPTSGYYNEQYF.

This clonotype showed up just a few times. The chain links TRBV5-1 to TRBJ2-5; TRBD1 might be the D (6 bases). The CDR3 has 13 residues. The germline V gene has CDR1 SGHRS and CDR2 YFSETQ. With 0 bases removed from V and 11 bases from J, the gap between germline ends came to 14 bases. Here the CDR3 DNA reads TGCGCCAGCAGCTTGGAGGCAGACAGGCAGCAGTACTTC. This gives the protein CASSLEADRQQYF.

This clonotype was picked up a small number of times. The chain joins TRBV20-1 to TRBJ2-1; 10 nucleotides agree with TRBD2. This CDR3 contains 15 residues. The J segment lost 3 bases and the V segment lost 4 bases, leaving 6 bases of the junction unmatched. The germline CDR1 and CDR2 sequences are DFQATT and SNEGSKA (reference sequence). The CDR3 sequence: CSATILAGVYNEQFF. The CDR3 DNA follows: TGCAGTGCTACCATCCTAGCGGGAGTCTACAATGAGCAGTTCTTC.

This clonotype was observed many times. The V and J genes are TRBV9 and TRBJ2-5, with D perhaps TRBD2 (6 bases). Germline CDR1 and CDR2: SGDLS and YYNGEE. Trimming removed 4 bases at V and 0 bases at J, with 10 bases between. The CDR3 is 14 amino acids. CDR3: CASSPGLHQETQYF. DNA of the CDR3: TGTGCCAGCAGCCCGGGACTTCACCAAGAGACCCAGTACTTC. Complete variable domain (other parts from reference TRBV9 and TRBJ2-5): DSGVTQTPKHLITATGQRVTLRCSPRSGDLSVYWYQQSLDQGLQFLIQYYNGEERAKGNILERFSAQQFPDLHSELNLSSLELGDSALYFCASSPGLHQETQYFGPGTRLLVL.

This clonotype was seen only a few times. The V gene is TRBV9, the J gene TRBJ2-5; D not resolved. Trimming pared 0 bases from V and 11 bases from J, leaving 14 bases between. In germline, CDR1 is SGDLS, CDR2 YYNGEE. The CDR3 extends over 13 amino acids. This CDR3 reads CASSVGAGHRQYF. CDR3 DNA: TGTGCCAGCAGCGTAGGTGCTGGGCACCGGCAGTACTTC.

Here the CDR3 reads CASSRGTGANVLTF. The CDR3 DNA reads TGTGCCAGCAGTAGGGGCACTGGGGCCAACGTCCTGACTTTC. The gene calls are TRBV27 and TRBJ2-6; tentative D call: TRBD1 (5 bases). The V and J ends lost 5 bases and 2 bases respectively, with 7 bases between them. The germline gives CDR1 MNHEY, CDR2 SMNVEV (reference sequence). CDR3 length: 14 residues.

As regards this clonotype: Germline and junction disagree at one end, which may indicate a read error. The V and J genes are TRBV18 and TRBJ1-1; the D gene is possibly TRBD1 (6 bases). The germline V gene encodes CDR1 KGHSH and CDR2 LQKENI. The CDR3 totals 14 residues. The CDR3 region is CASSPGRGGTEAYF. CDR3 coding DNA: TGTGCCAGCTCCCCTGGCAGGGGAGGGACTGAAGCTTACTTT.

The rearrangement joins TRBV20-1 to TRBJ2-1; tentatively, D is TRBD1 or TRBD2 (5 bases each). This CDR3 spans 14 amino acids. The germline V and J ends were trimmed by 6 bases and 2 bases, with 14 bases remaining between them. The germline V gene has CDR1 DFQATT and CDR2 SNEGSKA (reference sequence). The DNA of the CDR3 is TGCAGTGCGCACCGGGGCCCGACCTACAATGAGCAGTTCTTC. Translating gives CSAHRGPTYNEQFF.

This clonotype was found a few times. V gene TRBV12-3 or TRBV12-4 combines with J gene TRBJ2-1; 8 nucleotides match TRBD2. The length of the CDR3 is 15 residues. V lost 0 bases to trimming and J lost 9 bases; unmatched junction nucleotides: 7. In nucleotides, the CDR3 is TGTGCCAGCAGTTTAGCGGGACTAGGCGAAACTGAGCAGTTCTTC. Translated, it gives CASSLAGLGETEQFF.

The V and J genes are TRBV18 and TRBJ2-5, with D uncertain. Germline CDR1 KGHSH, CDR2 LQKENI. The CDR3 has 13 residues. Deletions cut 2 bases from V and 4 bases from J, with 8 bases between. The CDR3, as DNA: TGTGCCAGCTCACCATCCCCAGTAGAGACCCAGTACTTC. It yields the protein CASSPSPVETQYF.

This rearrangement joins TRBV7-9 to TRBJ2-1; 8 bases agree with TRBD1. From germline, CDR1 is SEHNR and CDR2 FQNEAQ (reference sequence). CDR3 length: 15 residues. V lost 6 bases and J lost 5; bases outside the gene matches: 9. This CDR3 reads CASRNTGGNNNEQFF. The DNA for the CDR3 is TGTGCCAGCAGAAATACAGGGGGAAACAACAATGAGCAGTTCTTC.

J is TRBJ1-1 and V is TRBV28; tentative D call: TRBD1 (6 bases). The V gene lost 2 bases and the J gene lost 0 bases, with 13 bases spanning the gap. The CDR3 extends over 16 amino acids. In germline, CDR1 is MDHEN, CDR2 SYDVKM. Written as DNA, the CDR3 is TGTGCCAGCAGTTTACAGGGGAAATACATGAACACTGAAGCTTTCTTT. This translates into CASSLQGKYMNTEAFF.

This clonotype occurred a few times. This chain connects TRBV21-1 to TRBJ1-4; TRBD1, as called in the table, went unchecked against the DNA. TRBV21-1 is recorded as a pseudogene. The CDR3 has 13 residues. The CDR3 sequence is CASRGQGVMKLFF. CDR3 DNA sequence: TGTGCCAGCAGGGGACAGGGGGTAATGAAACTGTTTTTT.